Below, 20 T cell receptor beta chains from the same sample are listed, as sequenced in a study of shared clonotypes between healthy human individuals (dated by TCRdb to about 2020). Libraries came from the immunoSEQ multiplex PCR assay. Here the immuneACCESS table is served through TCRdb, limited to in-frame sequences with V and J called. Missing clones are a known gap in these copies; in checked studies unresolved V genes cover under half, and the rest lacks a known reason. The sample data list around 1,100,000 clones, and about 80% of these were observed just once. Almost 0.9% of the sample belongs to the ten largest clones. The sequenced sample consisted of memory CD4+ T cells from PBMCs. The cell subset or site label of this sample denotes: CD45RA-negative fraction. These TCRs come from a man younger than 30 in good health. Some clones in this sample may be carry-over from other donors' samples.

V and J are TRBV2 and TRBJ2-2, with TRBD1 as a possible D gene (5 bases). Deletions cut 4 bases from V and 6 bases from J, with 9 bases between. Germline V gene lookup returns CDR1 SNHLY and CDR2 FYNNEI. The CDR3 has 13 amino acids. This CDR3 reads CASSAGSPGELFF. In DNA form, the CDR3 reads TGTGCCAGCAGTGCAGGGTCCCCCGGGGAGCTGTTTTTT.

This clone appeared once. Other nucleotide sequences in the sample specify the same CDR3. This chain connects TRBV19 to TRBJ2-2, with TRBD2 matching 12 bases. Looked up from germline, CDR1 is LNHDA and CDR2 is SQIVND (reference sequence). The J segment lost 4 bases and the V segment lost 5 bases, leaving 2 bases of the junction unmatched. This CDR3 contains 15 residues. DNA of the CDR3: TGTGCCAGTAGTCGACTAGCGGGGGCCACCGGGGAGCTGTTTTTT. Translated: CASSRLAGATGELFF.

This clone was counted many times. The chain recombines TRBV7-3 with TRBJ2-1, with a tentative D call TRBD1 (6 bases). The V gene's germline CDR1 is SGHTA and CDR2 FQGTGA. There are 15 residues in the CDR3. V lost 5 bases and J 1 base, leaving 12 bases between the germline ends. This CDR3 is CASSARGQSYNEQFF. CDR3 DNA: TGTGCCAGCAGCGCCCGAGGACAGTCCTACAATGAGCAGTTCTTC.

With respect to this clone: This same CDR3 is encoded by further DNA sequences in the sample. The chain employs TRBV5-4 and TRBJ2-3; tentative D call: TRBD1 (5 bases). V was clipped by 0 bases and J by 1 base, with 9 bases between them. This CDR3 has 15 residues. The germline gives CDR1 SGHNT, CDR2 YYREEE (reference sequence). The CDR3 region is CASSLGGRGTDTQYF. The CDR3 bases are TGTGCCAGCAGCTTGGGGGGCAGGGGCACAGATACGCAGTATTTT. Complete variable domain (other parts from reference TRBV5-4 and TRBJ2-3): ETGVTQSPTHLIKTRGQQVTLRCSSQSGHNTVSWYQQALGQGPQFIFQYYREEENGRGNFPPRFSGLQFPNYSSELNVNALELDDSALYLCASSLGGRGTDTQYFGPGTRLTVL.

The V call is TRBV7-9, the J call TRBJ2-7; 9 positions match TRBD2. V gave up 5 bases and J gave up 0 bases; unmatched junction bases: 8. The germline V gene has CDR1 SEHNR and CDR2 FQNEAQ (reference sequence). The CDR3 runs to 16 residues. CDR3 protein: CASSLHLAGSSYEQYF. The CDR3, as DNA: TGTGCCAGCAGCCTACACCTAGCGGGAAGCTCCTACGAGCAGTACTTC. Drawing the rest from reference TRBV7-9 and TRBJ2-7, the complete variable domain is DTGVSQNPRHKITKRGQNVTFRCDPISEHNRLYWYRQTLGQGPEFLTYFQNEAQLEKSRLLSDRFSAERPKGSFSTLEIQRTEQGDSAMYLCASSLHLAGSSYEQYFGPGTRLTVT.

The chain is built from TRBV5-8 and TRBJ1-4; TRBD1 matches 7 bases. Looked up from germline, CDR1 is SGHTS and CDR2 is YDEGEE. The V segment lost 3 bases and the J segment 6 bases; nucleotides outside the gene matches: 8. The CDR3 is 15 residues long. The CDR3 DNA reads TGTGCCAGCAGCTCGGCCGGGACAGCTGATGAAAAACTGTTTTTT. Translating gives CASSSAGTADEKLFF.

The table lists this clone with a few counts. The chain has TRBV7-9 and TRBJ1-1, with unresolved D. The CDR3 extends over 12 amino acids. Trimming cost V 11 bases and J 1 base, with 11 bases left between them. Germline V gene sequence: CDR1 SEHNR, CDR2 FQNEAQ (reference sequence). The CDR3 DNA follows: TGTGCCCAAGGACGGCAGAACACTGAAGCTTTCTTT. Amino acids: CAQGRQNTEAFF.

The gene calls are TRBV18 and TRBJ2-1; TRBD2 might be the D (5 bases). Germline V gene data show CDR1 as KGHSH and CDR2 as LQKENI. V lost 1 base and J 7 bases, leaving 14 bases between the germline ends. The CDR3 is made up of 15 amino acids. CDR3: CASSPLLSSTNEQFF. For the CDR3, the DNA is TGTGCCAGCTCACCACTGCTGTCTAGCACGAATGAGCAGTTCTTC.

This chain connects TRBV7-8 to TRBJ1-5; D perhaps matches TRBD1 (5 bases). The CDR3 has 16 residues. Germline lookup yields CDR1 SGHVS and CDR2 FQNEAQ. Trimming pared 5 bases from V and 8 bases from J, leaving 22 bases between. CDR3 loop: CASSPNQGRTLEPQHF. The CDR3 DNA reads as TGTGCCAGCAGCCCGAACCAGGGACGGACCTTGGAGCCCCAGCATTTT.

The count of this clone is one. V gene TRBV5-8 combines with J gene TRBJ2-1, with TRBD2 identical over 9 bases. V shed 0 bases and J 8 bases; nucleotides not matched to a gene: 6. The germline V gene encodes CDR1 SGHTS and CDR2 YDEGEE. The CDR3 sequence is 15 residues long. The CDR3 reads CASSLGLAVVDEQFF. In DNA, the CDR3 is TGTGCCAGCAGCTTGGGACTAGCGGTAGTGGATGAGCAGTTCTTC.

The sample holds one count of this clone. The same CDR3 arises from other DNA sequences in this sample as well. This chain connects TRBV20-1 to TRBJ1-1; D not resolved. There are 11 residues in the CDR3. Germline CDR1 reads DFQATT; CDR2 reads SNEGSKA (reference sequence). The V gene lost 0 bases and the J gene lost 3 bases, with 2 bases spanning the gap. CDR3 residues: CSAREDTEAFF. The CDR3 DNA sequence: TGCAGTGCTAGAGAGGACACTGAAGCTTTCTTT.

This clone was seen ten or more times. This chain connects TRBV29-1 to TRBJ2-5, with D perhaps being TRBD1 or TRBD2 (5 bases each). V lost 8 bases and J lost 5, with 18 bases in between. CDR1 is SQVTM, CDR2 ANQGSEA, per germline. This CDR3 is built from 13 residues. This CDR3 is CSTDRDGGETQYF. As DNA, the CDR3 is TGCAGCACCGACCGGGACGGAGGCGAGACCCAGTACTTC.

J is TRBJ2-3 and V is TRBV28; a possible D gene is TRBD2 (6 bases). The CDR3 totals 19 residues. Looked up from germline, CDR1 is MDHEN and CDR2 is SYDVKM. V shed 3 bases and J shed 4 bases, with 26 bases lying between them. CDR3 in DNA: TGTGCCAGCAGTTTTTCTCCAGGGCGGCGGGACGGGGTCTCAGATACGCAGTATTTT. The encoded protein is CASSFSPGRRDGVSDTQYF.

This chain connects TRBV9 to TRBJ2-3; D ambiguous. The CDR3 loop spans 19 amino acids. Germline CDR1 and CDR2: SGDLS and YYNGEE. The V end lost 5 bases, the J end lost 2 bases, and 27 bases lay between the germline ends. CDR3 nucleotide sequence: TGTGCCAGCAGTAAAGGTCTGGGGTTGATGCCTTTAAACACAGATACGCAGTATTTT. Amino acids: CASSKGLGLMPLNTDTQYF.

J is TRBJ1-2 and V is TRBV4-3; 8 positions agree with TRBD1. The length of the CDR3 is 15 residues. The trim removed 1 base at V and 7 bases at J, leaving 8 bases unmatched. Germline-derived CDR1 and CDR2 are LGHNA and YSLEER. Here the CDR3 reads CASSQVWTGTTGYTF. CDR3 in DNA: TGCGCCAGCAGCCAAGTTTGGACAGGGACAACTGGCTACACCTTC.

The chain couples TRBV27 to TRBJ2-1; D gene uncertain. This CDR3 is 15 amino acids long. From germline, CDR1 is MNHEY and CDR2 SMNVEV (reference sequence). The germline V and J ends were trimmed by 3 bases and 4 bases, with 13 bases remaining between them. The CDR3 is CASSLSATRYNEQFF. DNA of the CDR3: TGTGCCAGCAGTTTGTCAGCGACAAGGTACAATGAGCAGTTCTTC.

This clone was seen at least ten times. V gene TRBV7-9 combines with J gene TRBJ1-2; D not certain. The CDR3 has 11 residues. The V and J ends lost 3 bases and 8 bases respectively, with 7 bases between them. Looked up from germline, CDR1 is SEHNR and CDR2 is FQNEAQ (reference sequence). CDR3 protein: CASSLAQGYTF. DNA of the CDR3: TGTGCCAGCAGCTTGGCTCAGGGCTACACCTTC.

The rearrangement links TRBV5-1 to TRBJ2-3; TRBD2 matches 8 bases. The CDR3 covers 15 residues. Germline trimming cut 4 bases from V and 3 bases from J; bases unmatched to any gene: 7. Per the germline V gene, CDR1 is SGHRS and CDR2 is YFSETQ. The CDR3 protein is CASSDSGIETDTQYF. CDR3 sequence (DNA): TGCGCCAGCAGCGATAGCGGGATAGAGACAGATACGCAGTATTTT.

This chain links TRBV11-3 with TRBJ2-2; 10 nucleotides align to TRBD2. Germline trimming cut 5 bases from V and 0 bases from J; bases unmatched to any gene: 3. In germline, CDR1 is SGHNT, CDR2 YENEEA. The CDR3 extends over 16 amino acids. CDR3 DNA sequence: TGTGCCAGCAGCCCGCTAGCGGGGGCGAACACCGGGGAGCTGTTTTTT. It translates to CASSPLAGANTGELFF.

The chain uses TRBV5-1 and TRBJ1-2; perhaps TRBD1 as D (5 bases). V was pared by 0 bases and J by 8 bases, with 17 bases between. The CDR3 is made up of 15 amino acids. Germline V gene data show CDR1 as SGHRS and CDR2 as YFSETQ. CDR3 in DNA: TGCGCCAGCAGCTTGGATTGGGACTGGAGTCGGGGCTACACCTTC. Translated: CASSLDWDWSRGYTF.